This T cell receptor beta chain was recovered during a study of blood T cell repertoires in COVID-19. Overall study context: Whether acute or convalescent, the COVID-19 samples came from the United States, Italy and Spain.

Original processing notes: From reference gene primer amplification, estimates of nucleated cell counts were derived. TCRdb's copy holds only in-frame clones and misses some; the assay was immunoSEQ multiplex PCR. V and J calls plus clone size are reproduced from that table; the DNA served to infer D and trimming. The sample records 200,000 to 300,000 clones, 70% to 90% being singletons. This TCR was recovered from a man aged 25 to 40 with active or convalescent COVID-19. The specimen sequenced was peripheral blood.

CDR3 loop: CASSTGTEKLFF. The CDR3, as DNA: TGTGCCAGTAGTACCGGGACAGAAAAACTGTTTTTT. The chain uses TRBV19 and TRBJ1-4, with D perhaps TRBD1 (6 bases). The CDR3 totals 12 residues. V lost 4 bases and J 8 bases, leaving 8 bases between the germline ends. Germline V CDR1 and CDR2: LNHDA, SQIVND (reference sequence).